The TCR beta chain under discussion was sequenced for a study of CD4 T cells in relation to SARS-CoV-2 and coronaviruses. Study results and caveats: Samples before the pandemic and after infection were not matched within any donor.

Concerning this clone itself: Its target is not known.

The CDR3 covers 14 residues. Trimming cost V 6 bases and J 4 bases, with 14 bases left between them. Germline V gene lookup returns CDR1 MDHEN and CDR2 SYDVKM. Before the COVID-19 pandemic, during about 2010-2019, CD4+ T cells were taken from unexposed donors. Sequencing was performed with immunoSEQ multiplex PCR; in TCRdb, only in-frame clones are kept and a portion is missing. The repertoire holds tens of thousands of clones, just over 85% seen once, with more than 1.1% in the top ten. The rearrangement links TRBV28 to TRBJ2-3; maybe TRBD2 (6 bases). This receptor was identified in a human donor in good health. Sequenced sample: memory CD4+ T cells from PBMCs. CDR3 sequence reads: CASSQGGSSDTQYF. In DNA, the CDR3 is TGTGCCAGCAGCCAGGGAGGCAGTTCAGATACGCAGTATTTT.